The clone carrying this TCR beta chain showed up many times. Its antigen is currently unknown. TCRdb itself ran the reads through MiXCR, one entry per CDR3 protein. The data hold about 120,000 distinct CDR3 sequences, with 30% to 35% observed a single time. These data are taken from a study of T cell repertoires in cytomegalovirus infection. Study outcomes and limitations: Summed frequency of shared TCR beta families picked out CMV carriers who also had the relevant HLA.

The V gene end was trimmed by 4 bases and the J gene end by 4 bases; junction bases not matched to a gene: 9. Germline assignment: CDR1 SGHVS and CDR2 FNYEAQ. The CDR3 has 16 amino acids. The sample here was CD8+ T cells from cultured PBMCs, taken from culture after CMV antigen stimulation. The TCR was taken from a human donor in good health (CMV status not recorded). Some clones in this sample may be carry-over from other donors' samples. The chain joins TRBV7-6 to TRBJ2-5; 10 bases fit TRBD2. The CDR3 region is CASSSNSGGLRETQYF. CDR3 in DNA: TGTGCCAGCAGCTCCAATAGCGGGGGGCTCCGAGAGACCCAGTACTTC.